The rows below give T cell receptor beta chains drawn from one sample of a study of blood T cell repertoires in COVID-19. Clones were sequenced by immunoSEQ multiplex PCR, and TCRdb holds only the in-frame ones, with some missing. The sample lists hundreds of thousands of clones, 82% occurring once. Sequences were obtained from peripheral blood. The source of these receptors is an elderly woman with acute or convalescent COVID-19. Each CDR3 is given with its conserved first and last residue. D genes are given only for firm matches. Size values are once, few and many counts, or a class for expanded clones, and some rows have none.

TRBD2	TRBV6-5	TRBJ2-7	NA	TGTGCCAGCAGCTTGGGACTAGCCCAGGACGAGCAGTACTTC	CASSLGLAQDEQYF
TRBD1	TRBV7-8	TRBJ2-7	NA	TGTGCCAGCAGCTACCGGGACAGCTCCTACGAGCAGTACTTC	CASSYRDSSYEQYF
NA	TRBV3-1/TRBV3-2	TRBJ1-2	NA	TGTGCCAGCAGCCAAGGGTTCGGGGGATATGGCTACACCTTC	CASSQGFGGYGYTF
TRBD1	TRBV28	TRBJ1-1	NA	TGTGCCAGCAGTTTGGGACAGGGTGGTGAAGCTTTCTTT	CASSLGQGGEAFF
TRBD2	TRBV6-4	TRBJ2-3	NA	TGTGCCAGCTCCGAGCGGGGGGGCGCAGATACGCAGTATTTT	CASSERGGADTQYF
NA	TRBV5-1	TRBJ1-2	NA	TGCGCCAGCAGCTTGGGAGGCCAGAACTATGGCTACACCTTC	CASSLGGQNYGYTF
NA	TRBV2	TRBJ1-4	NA	TGTGCCAGCAGCCCAAGACAGATAACTAATGAAAAACTGTTTTTT	CASSPRQITNEKLFF
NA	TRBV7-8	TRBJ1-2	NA	TGTGCCACCACCCCACAGCAAACGCTATATGGCTACACCTTC	CATTPQQTLYGYTF
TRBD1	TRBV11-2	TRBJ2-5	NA	TGTGCCAGCAGCCGCGTAAGGACAGGGCTGACCCAGTACTTC	CASSRVRTGLTQYF
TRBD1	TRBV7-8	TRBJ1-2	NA	TGTGCCAGCAGCCTTTCAATAACCGGGACAGGGGACTATGGCTACACCTTC	CASSLSITGTGDYGYTF
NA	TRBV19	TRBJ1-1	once	TGTGCCAGTAGCCGTATGACAGCGAACACTGAAGCTTTCTTT	CASSRMTANTEAFF
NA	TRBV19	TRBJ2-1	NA	TGTGCCAGTAGTATGGCCGAATACAATGAGCAGTTCTTC	CASSMAEYNEQFF
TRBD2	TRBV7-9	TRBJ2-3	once	TGTGCCAGCAGCGCGGGACTAGCGGCTATTGATTTT	CASSAGLAAIDF
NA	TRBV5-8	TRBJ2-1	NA	TGTGCCAGCAGCTTTATCGGGGGCAATGAGCAGTTCTTC	CASSFIGGNEQFF
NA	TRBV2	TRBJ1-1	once	TGTGCCAGCAGTGTTATCCCAGGCTTGAACACTGAAGCTTTCTTT	CASSVIPGLNTEAFF
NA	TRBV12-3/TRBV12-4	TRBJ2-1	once	TGTGCCAGCAGTACTAGAGACGCCCTGTTCTTC	CASSTRDALFF
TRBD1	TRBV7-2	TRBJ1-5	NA	TGTGCCAGCAGCTTAGAACAGGGGAATCAGCCCCAGCATTTT	CASSLEQGNQPQHF
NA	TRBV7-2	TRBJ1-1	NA	TGTGCCAGCTCCTTATTGGCACAGATGAACACTGAAGCTTTCTTT	CASSLLAQMNTEAFF
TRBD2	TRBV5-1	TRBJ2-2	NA	TGCGCCAGCAGCCCTGGACTAGCTAACACCGGGGAGCTGTTTTTT	CASSPGLANTGELFF
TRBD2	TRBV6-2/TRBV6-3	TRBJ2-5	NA	TGTGCCAGCAGCCGACTAGCGGGAGTGGAGACCCAGTACTTC	CASSRLAGVETQYF
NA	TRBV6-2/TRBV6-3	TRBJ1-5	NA	TGTGCCAGCAGTTACCCTAGGAGCAGCAATCAGCCCCAGCATTTT	CASSYPRSSNQPQHF
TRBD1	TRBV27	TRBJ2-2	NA	TGTGCCAGCAGTTTCCGACAGGGGGACCCCCCCGGGGAGCTGTTTTTT	CASSFRQGDPPGELFF
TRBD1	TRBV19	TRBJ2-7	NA	TGTGCCAGTAGTTCCAGGGGGCTTTACCGCTACGAGCAGTACTTC	CASSSRGLYRYEQYF
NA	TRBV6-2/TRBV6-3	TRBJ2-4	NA	TGTGCCAGCAGTTACCGGCAGGGGGCCAAAAACATTCAGTACTTC	CASSYRQGAKNIQYF
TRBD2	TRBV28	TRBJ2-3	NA	TGTGCCAGCAGTTTCCCCTCTAGCGGGAGGTACACAGATACGCAGTATTTT	CASSFPSSGRYTDTQYF
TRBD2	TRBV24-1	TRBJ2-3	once	TGTGCCACCAGTGACGCTATAGCGGGAGGGGAGACAGATACGCAGTATTTT	CATSDAIAGGETDTQYF
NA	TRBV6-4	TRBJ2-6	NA	TGTGCCAGCAGTGACCATGCTGGGGCCAACGTCCTGACTTTC	CASSDHAGANVLTF
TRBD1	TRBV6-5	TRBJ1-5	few	TGTGCCAGCAGCCCCGAGACAGGGGTTCAGCCCCAGCATTTT	CASSPETGVQPQHF
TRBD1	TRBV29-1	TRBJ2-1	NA	TGCAGCGTAAGCGGGGACAGGGCCTCCTACAATGAGCAGTTCTTC	CSVSGDRASYNEQFF
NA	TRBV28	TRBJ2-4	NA	TGTGCCAGCCACACAGGCCTTTTAGCCAAAAACATTCAGTACTTC	CASHTGLLAKNIQYF
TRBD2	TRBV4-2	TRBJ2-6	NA	TGTGCCAGCAGCCGAGACGGGACTAGCGGGGCATTCTCTGGGGCCAACGTCCTGACTTTC	CASSRDGTSGAFSGANVLTF
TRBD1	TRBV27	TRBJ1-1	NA	TGTGCCAGCAGTTCCCGGGACAGGGTAGGAGGGAACACTGAAGCTTTCTTT	CASSSRDRVGGNTEAFF
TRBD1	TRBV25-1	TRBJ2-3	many	TGTGCCAGCAGTGAAGACCGGGACAGGGCCACAGATACGCAGTATTTT	CASSEDRDRATDTQYF
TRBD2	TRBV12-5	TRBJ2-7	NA	TGTGCTAGTGACCCACTAGCGGGACCGACGAGTTACGAGCAGTACTTC	CASDPLAGPTSYEQYF
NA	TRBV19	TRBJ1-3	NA	TGTGCCAGTAGTAATCAGGGAGGGTTTGGAAACACCATATATTTT	CASSNQGGFGNTIYF
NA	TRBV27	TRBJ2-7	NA	TGTGCCAGCACGTCCCTAGGAGACAGTACCTACGAGCAGTACTTC	CASTSLGDSTYEQYF
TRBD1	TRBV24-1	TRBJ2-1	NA	TGTGCCACCAGTGATCAAAACAGGGGGCCGGGCAATGAGCAGTTCTTC	CATSDQNRGPGNEQFF
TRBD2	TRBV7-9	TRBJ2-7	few	TGTGCCAGCAGCTTAGCGACTAGCGGCTACGAGCAGTACTTC	CASSLATSGYEQYF
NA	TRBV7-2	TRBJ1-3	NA	TGTGCCAGCAGCGCCACAGGGTACTCTGGAAACACCATATATTTT	CASSATGYSGNTIYF
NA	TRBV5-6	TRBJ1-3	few	TGTGCCAGCAGCTTCGGGCGGGGCGCCGGAAACACCATATATTTT	CASSFGRGAGNTIYF
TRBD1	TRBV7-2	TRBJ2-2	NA	TGTGCCAGCAGCTCGCCCCTCGGGACAGGGGGCATCACCGGGGAGCTGTTTTTT	CASSSPLGTGGITGELFF
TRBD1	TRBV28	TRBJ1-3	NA	TGTGCCAGCAGACTTAGGACAGGGGTCTCACGAAACACCATATATTTT	CASRLRTGVSRNTIYF
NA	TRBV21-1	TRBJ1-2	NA	TGTGCCAGCAGCAACCGGGACAGGGCCTATGGCTACACCTTC	CASSNRDRAYGYTF
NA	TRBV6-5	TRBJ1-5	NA	TGTGCCAGCAGTTCCTACAATCAGCCCCAGCATTTT	CASSSYNQPQHF
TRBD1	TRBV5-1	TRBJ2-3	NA	TGCGCCAGCAAGACAGGGGGCACAGATACGCAGTATTTT	CASKTGGTDTQYF
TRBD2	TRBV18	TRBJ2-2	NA	TGTGCCAGCTCACCAGTGCTAGCGGGACTAGCGTCCGGGGAGCTGTTTTTT	CASSPVLAGLASGELFF
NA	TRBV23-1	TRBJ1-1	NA	TGCGCCAGCAGTCTTGGGGACACCAACACTGAAGCTTTCTTT	CASSLGDTNTEAFF
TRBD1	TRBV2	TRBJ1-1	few	TGTGCCAGCATGGGCAGCAGGGGGGACACTGAAGCTTTCTTT	CASMGSRGDTEAFF
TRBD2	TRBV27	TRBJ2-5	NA	TGTGCCAGCAGTTTTGGGCGGGGGGGTCGAGAGACCCAGTACTTC	CASSFGRGGRETQYF
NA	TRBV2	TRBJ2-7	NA	TGTGCCAGCAGTGGTGTTGCCGGGATCTACGAGCAGTACTTC	CASSGVAGIYEQYF
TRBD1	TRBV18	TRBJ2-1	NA	TGTGCCAGCTCACACCGGGACAGGCACTACAATGAGCAGTTCTTC	CASSHRDRHYNEQFF
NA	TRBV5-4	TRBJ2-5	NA	TGTGCCAGCAGCTCGACAGACTCCCAAGAGACCCAGTACTTC	CASSSTDSQETQYF
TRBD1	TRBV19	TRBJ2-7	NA	TGTGCCAGTAGTAAGCGACAGGGGGGGTCCTACGAGCAGTACTTC	CASSKRQGGSYEQYF
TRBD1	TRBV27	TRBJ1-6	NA	TGTGCCAGCAGCCCAAGACCGGGACAGAAAAATTCACCCCTCCACTTT	CASSPRPGQKNSPLHF
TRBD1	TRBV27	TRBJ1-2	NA	TGTGCCAGCAGCTATACACAGGGGGCGTTGGGCTACACCTTC	CASSYTQGALGYTF
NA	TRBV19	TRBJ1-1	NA	TGTGCCAGTAGTATTGCGGGTCAGTTGAACACTGAAGCTTTCTTT	CASSIAGQLNTEAFF
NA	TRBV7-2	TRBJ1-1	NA	TGTGCCAGCAGCTTACGTCCCCGGGGTATGAACACTGAAGCTTTCTTT	CASSLRPRGMNTEAFF
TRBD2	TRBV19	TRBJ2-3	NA	TGTGCCAGTAGTTCCCTAGCGGGAGGAAGCACAGATACGCAGTATTTT	CASSSLAGGSTDTQYF
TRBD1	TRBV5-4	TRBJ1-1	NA	TGTGCCAGCAGCTCACGACTCCCGGGACAGGGGGCGGGGGCTTTCTTT	CASSSRLPGQGAGAFF
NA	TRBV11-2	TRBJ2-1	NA	TGTGCCAGCAGCTTAATTTTCGGGGGAGTCTACAATGAGCAGTTCTTC	CASSLIFGGVYNEQFF